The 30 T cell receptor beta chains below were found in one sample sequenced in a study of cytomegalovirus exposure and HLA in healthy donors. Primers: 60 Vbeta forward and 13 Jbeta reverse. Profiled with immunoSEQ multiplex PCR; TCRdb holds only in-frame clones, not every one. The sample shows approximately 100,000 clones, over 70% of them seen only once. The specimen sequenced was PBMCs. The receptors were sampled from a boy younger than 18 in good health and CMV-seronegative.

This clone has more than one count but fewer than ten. The CDR3 protein is CASSLASLALSYEQYF. CDR3 nucleotides: TGCGCCAGCAGCTTGGCCTCACTAGCGCTCTCCTACGAGCAGTACTTC. The gene calls are TRBV5-1 and TRBJ2-7; TRBD2 matches at 7 bases. V shed 0 bases and J 0 bases; nucleotides not matched to a gene: 6. Per germline, CDR1 SGHRS and CDR2 YFSETQ. The CDR3 length is 16 residues.

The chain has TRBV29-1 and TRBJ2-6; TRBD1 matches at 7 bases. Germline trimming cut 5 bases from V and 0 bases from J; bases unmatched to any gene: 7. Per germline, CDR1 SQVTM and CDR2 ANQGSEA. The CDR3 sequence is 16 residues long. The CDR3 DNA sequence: TGCAGCGTTTACAGGGGATTGAGCTCTGGGGCCAACGTCCTGACTTTC. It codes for CSVYRGLSSGANVLTF.

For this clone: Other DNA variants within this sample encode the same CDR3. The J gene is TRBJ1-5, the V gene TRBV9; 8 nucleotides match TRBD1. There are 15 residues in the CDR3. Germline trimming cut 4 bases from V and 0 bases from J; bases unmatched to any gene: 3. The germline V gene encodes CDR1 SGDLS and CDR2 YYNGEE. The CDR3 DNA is TGTGCCAGCAGCCCCACAGGGGGTAGCAATCAGCCCCAGCATTTT. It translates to CASSPTGGSNQPQHF.

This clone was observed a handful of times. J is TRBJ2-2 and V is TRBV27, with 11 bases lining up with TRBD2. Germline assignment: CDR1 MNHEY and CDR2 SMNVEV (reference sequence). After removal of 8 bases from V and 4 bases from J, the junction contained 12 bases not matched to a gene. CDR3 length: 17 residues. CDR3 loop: CASPYALLAGGTGELFF. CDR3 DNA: TGTGCCAGCCCTTATGCCCTGCTAGCGGGAGGCACCGGGGAGCTGTTTTTT.

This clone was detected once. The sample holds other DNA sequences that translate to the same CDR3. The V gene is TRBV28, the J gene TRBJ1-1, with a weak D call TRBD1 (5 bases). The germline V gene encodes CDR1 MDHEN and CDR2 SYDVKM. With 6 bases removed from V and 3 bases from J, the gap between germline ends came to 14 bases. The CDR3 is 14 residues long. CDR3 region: CASSLLDIYTEAFF. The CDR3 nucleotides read TGTGCCAGCAGCCTACTGGACATTTACACTGAAGCTTTCTTT.

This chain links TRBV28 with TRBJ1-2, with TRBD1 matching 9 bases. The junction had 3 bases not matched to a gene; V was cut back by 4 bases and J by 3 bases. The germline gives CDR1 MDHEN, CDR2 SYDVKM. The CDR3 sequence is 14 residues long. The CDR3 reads CASSSTGGYYGYTF. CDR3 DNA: TGTGCCAGCAGTTCTACAGGGGGCTACTATGGCTACACCTTC.

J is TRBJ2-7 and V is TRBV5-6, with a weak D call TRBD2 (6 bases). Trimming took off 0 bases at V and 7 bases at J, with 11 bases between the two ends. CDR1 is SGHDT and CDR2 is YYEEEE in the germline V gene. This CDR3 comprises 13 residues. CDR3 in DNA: TGTGCCAGCAGCTTGGCCGATGGGGGGGAGCAGTACTTC. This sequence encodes CASSLADGGEQYF.

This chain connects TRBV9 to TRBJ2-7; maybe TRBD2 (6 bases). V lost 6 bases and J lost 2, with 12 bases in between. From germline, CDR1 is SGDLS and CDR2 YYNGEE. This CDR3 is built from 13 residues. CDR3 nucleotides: TGTGCCAGCAACGAGGGCGGGGCCTACGAGCAGTACTTC. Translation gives CASNEGGAYEQYF.

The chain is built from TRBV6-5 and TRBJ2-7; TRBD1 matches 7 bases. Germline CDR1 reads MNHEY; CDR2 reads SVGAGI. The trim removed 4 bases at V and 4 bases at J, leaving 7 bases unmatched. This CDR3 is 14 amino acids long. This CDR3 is CASSFLTGRYEQYF. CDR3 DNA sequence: TGTGCCAGCAGTTTCCTGACAGGGCGGTACGAGCAGTACTTC.

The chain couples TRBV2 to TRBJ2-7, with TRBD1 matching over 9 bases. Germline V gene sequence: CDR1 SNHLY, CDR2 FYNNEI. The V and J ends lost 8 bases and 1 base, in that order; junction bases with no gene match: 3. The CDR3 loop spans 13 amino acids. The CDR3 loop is CASGTGRSYEQYF. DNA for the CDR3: TGTGCCAGCGGGACAGGGCGGTCCTACGAGCAGTACTTC.

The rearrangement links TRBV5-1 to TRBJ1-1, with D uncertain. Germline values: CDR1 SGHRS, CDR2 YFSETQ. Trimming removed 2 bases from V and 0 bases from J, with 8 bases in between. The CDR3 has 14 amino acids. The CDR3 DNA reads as TGCGCCAGCAGCTTACAGACACTGAACACTGAAGCTTTCTTT. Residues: CASSLQTLNTEAFF.

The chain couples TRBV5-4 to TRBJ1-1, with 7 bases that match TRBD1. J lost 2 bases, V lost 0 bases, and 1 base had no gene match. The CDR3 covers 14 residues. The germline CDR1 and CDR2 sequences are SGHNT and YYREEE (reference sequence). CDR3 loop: CASSLGGGNTEAFF. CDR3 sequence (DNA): TGTGCCAGCAGCTTGGGAGGGGGCAACACTGAAGCTTTCTTT.

The CDR3 reads CASSLSGQGPYEQYF. CDR3 coding DNA: TGTGCCAGCAGCTTATCCGGACAGGGCCCCTACGAGCAGTACTTC. V and J are TRBV7-2 and TRBJ2-7, with TRBD1 matching 8 bases. V was pared by 2 bases and J by 2 bases, with 5 bases of the junction left unmatched. This CDR3 has 15 residues. The germline V gene encodes CDR1 SGHTA and CDR2 FQGNSA.

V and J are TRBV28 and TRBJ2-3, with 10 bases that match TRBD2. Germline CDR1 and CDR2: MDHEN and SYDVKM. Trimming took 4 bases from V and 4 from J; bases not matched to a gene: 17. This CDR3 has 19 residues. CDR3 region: CASSSPERGGPAASDTQYF. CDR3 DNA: TGTGCCAGCAGTTCCCCAGAGCGGGGGGGCCCCGCGGCCTCAGATACGCAGTATTTT. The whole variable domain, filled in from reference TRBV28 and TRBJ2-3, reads DVKVTQSSRYLVKRTGEKVFLECVQDMDHENMFWYRQDPGLGLRLIYFSYDVKMKEKGDIPEGYSVSREKKERFSLILESASTNQTSMYLCASSSPERGGPAASDTQYFGPGTRLTVL.

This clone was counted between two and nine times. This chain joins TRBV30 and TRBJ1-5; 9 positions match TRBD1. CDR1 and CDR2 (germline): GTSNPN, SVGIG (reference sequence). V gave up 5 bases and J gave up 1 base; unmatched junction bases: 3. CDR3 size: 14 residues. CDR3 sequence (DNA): TGTGCCTGGGCAGACAGGGGGAGCAATCAGCCCCAGCATTTT. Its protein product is CAWADRGSNQPQHF.

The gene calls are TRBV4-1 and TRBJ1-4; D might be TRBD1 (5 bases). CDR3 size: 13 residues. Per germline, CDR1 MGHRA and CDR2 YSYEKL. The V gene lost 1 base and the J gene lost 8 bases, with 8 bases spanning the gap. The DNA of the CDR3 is TGCGCCAGCAGCCAAGGACGGGGGGAAAAACTGTTTTTT. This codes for CASSQGRGEKLFF.

CDR3 sequence (DNA): TGCGCCAGCAGCGGGACAGCTAACACTGAAGCTTTCTTT. It translates to CASSGTANTEAFF. V and J are TRBV5-1 and TRBJ1-1; 7 bases align to TRBD1. Germline V gene data show CDR1 as SGHRS and CDR2 as YFSETQ. CDR3 length equals 13 residues. V lost 4 bases, J lost 2 bases, and 2 bases stayed unmatched.

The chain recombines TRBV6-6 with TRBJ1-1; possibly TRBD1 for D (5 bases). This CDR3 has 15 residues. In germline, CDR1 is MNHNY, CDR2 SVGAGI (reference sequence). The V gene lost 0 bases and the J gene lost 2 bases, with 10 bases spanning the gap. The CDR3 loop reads CASSYSTVPNTEAFF. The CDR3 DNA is TGTGCCAGCAGTTACTCGACAGTTCCTAACACTGAAGCTTTCTTT.

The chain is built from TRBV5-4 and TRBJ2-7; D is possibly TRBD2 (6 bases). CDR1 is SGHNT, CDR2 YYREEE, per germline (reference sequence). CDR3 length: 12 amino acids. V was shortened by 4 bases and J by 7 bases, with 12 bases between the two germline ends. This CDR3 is CASSHQGREQYF. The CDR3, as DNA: TGTGCCAGCAGCCACCAAGGGAGGGAGCAGTACTTC.

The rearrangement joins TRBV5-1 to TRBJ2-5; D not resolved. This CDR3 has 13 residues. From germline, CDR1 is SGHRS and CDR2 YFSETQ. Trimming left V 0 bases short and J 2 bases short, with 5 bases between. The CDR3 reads CASSLDPQETQYF. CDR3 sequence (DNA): TGCGCCAGCAGCTTGGATCCACAAGAGACCCAGTACTTC.

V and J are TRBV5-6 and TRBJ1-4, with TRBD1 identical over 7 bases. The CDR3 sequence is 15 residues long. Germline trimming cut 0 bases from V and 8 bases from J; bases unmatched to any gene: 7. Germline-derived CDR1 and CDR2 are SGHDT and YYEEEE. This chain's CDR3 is CASSLGLGGQEKLFF. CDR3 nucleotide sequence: TGTGCCAGCAGCTTGGGTCTTGGGGGACAGGAAAAACTGTTTTTT. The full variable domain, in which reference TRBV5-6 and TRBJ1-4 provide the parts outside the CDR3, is DAGVTQSPTHLIKTRGQQVTLRCSPKSGHDTVSWYQQALGQGPQFIFQYYEEEERQRGNFPDRFSGHQFPNYSSELNVNALLLGDSALYLCASSLGLGGQEKLFFGSGTQLSVL.

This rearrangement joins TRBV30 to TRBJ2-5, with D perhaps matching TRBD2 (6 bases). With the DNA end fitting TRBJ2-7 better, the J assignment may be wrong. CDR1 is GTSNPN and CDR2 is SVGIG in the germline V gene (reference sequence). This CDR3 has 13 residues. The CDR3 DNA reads TGTGCCGTATCGCGGGACCAAGCCTACGAGCAGTACTTC. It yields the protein CAVSRDQAYEQYF.

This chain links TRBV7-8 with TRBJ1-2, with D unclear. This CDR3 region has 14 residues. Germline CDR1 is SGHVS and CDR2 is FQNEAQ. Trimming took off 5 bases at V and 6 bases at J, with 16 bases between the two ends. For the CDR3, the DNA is TGTGCCAGCAGCCCCCGGCCTATGGCGGATGGCTACACCTTC. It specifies CASSPRPMADGYTF. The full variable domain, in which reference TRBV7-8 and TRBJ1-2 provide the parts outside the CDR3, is GAGVSQSPRYKVAKRGQDVALRCDPISGHVSLFWYQQALGQGPEFLTYFQNEAQLDKSGLPSDRFFAERPEGSVSTLKIQRTQQEDSAVYLCASSPRPMADGYTFGSGTRLTVV.

The CDR3 loop is CASSFDMKTYNEQFF. In DNA, the CDR3 is TGTGCCAGCAGCTTCGACATGAAAACCTACAATGAGCAGTTCTTC. The chain recombines TRBV5-6 with TRBJ2-1; D not resolved. The V end lost 2 bases, the J end lost 2 bases, and 11 bases lay between the germline ends. Germline loops: CDR1 SGHDT, CDR2 YYEEEE. The CDR3 covers 15 residues.

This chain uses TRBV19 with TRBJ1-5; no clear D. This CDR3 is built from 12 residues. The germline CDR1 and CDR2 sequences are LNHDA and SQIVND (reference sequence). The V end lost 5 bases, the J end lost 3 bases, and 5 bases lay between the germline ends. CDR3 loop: CASSGDNQPQHF. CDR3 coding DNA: TGTGCCAGTAGTGGAGACAATCAGCCCCAGCATTTT.

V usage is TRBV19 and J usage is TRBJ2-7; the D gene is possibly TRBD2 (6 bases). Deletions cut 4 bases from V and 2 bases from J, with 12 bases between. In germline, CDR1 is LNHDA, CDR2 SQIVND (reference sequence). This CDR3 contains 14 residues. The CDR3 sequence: CASSNSGATYEQYF. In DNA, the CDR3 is TGTGCCAGTAGTAATAGCGGAGCTACCTACGAGCAGTACTTC.

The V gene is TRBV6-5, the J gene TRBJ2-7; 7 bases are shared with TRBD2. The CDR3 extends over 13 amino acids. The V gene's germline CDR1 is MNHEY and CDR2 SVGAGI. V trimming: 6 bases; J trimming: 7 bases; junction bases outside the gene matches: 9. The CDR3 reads CASRSGWEGEQYF. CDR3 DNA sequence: TGTGCCAGCAGATCAGGGTGGGAGGGAGAGCAGTACTTC.

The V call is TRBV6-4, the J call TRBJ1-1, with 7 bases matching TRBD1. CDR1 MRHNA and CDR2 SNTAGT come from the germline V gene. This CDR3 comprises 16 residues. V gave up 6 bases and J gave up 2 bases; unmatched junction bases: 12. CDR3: CASRRQGYPINTEAFF. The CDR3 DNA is TGTGCCAGCAGGAGACAGGGATACCCAATAAACACTGAAGCTTTCTTT.

DNA for the CDR3: TGTGCCAGTAGTATAGGCTGGCATGAGCAGTTCTTC. This codes for CASSIGWHEQFF. The V gene is TRBV19, the J gene TRBJ2-1, with D unclear. CDR3 length: 12 amino acids. The V end lost 1 base, the J end lost 8 bases, and 6 bases lay between the germline ends. Germline CDR1 reads LNHDA; CDR2 reads SQIVND (reference sequence).

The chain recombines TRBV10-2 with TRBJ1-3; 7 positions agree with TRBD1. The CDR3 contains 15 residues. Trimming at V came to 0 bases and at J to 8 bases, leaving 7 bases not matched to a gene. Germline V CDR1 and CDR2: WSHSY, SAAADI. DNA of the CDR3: TGCGCCAGCAGTGAGTCTGGGACAGTCCGGGACACCATATATTTT. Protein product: CASSESGTVRDTIYF.